This entry features one TCR beta chain sequence. The sample belongs to a study of blood T cell repertoires in COVID-19. Study as a whole: Samples of COVID-19 (acute and convalescent) were obtained from the United States, Italy and Spain. T cells, B-cell-depleted T cells, or PBMCs supplied cDNA or gDNA.

Using immunoSEQ multiplex PCR, the repertoire was profiled, and TCRdb retains in-frame clones only, with some absent. The sample contains about 270,000 clones, approximately 85% of which appear only once. All recovered Cohort 3 donors got two negative PCRs, got clearance, or saw symptom resolution. What was sequenced was PBMCs or T cells enriched from blood (not recorded which). The receptor was derived from a woman in her twenties or thirties who had recovered from COVID-19.

As DNA, the CDR3 is TGCGCCAGCAGGGTAAGGGTCGGGGATGAAAAACTGTTTTTT. This encodes CASRVRVGDEKLFF. The V call is TRBV5-1, the J call TRBJ1-4; D gene uncertain. The CDR3 is 14 residues long. Germline lookup yields CDR1 SGHRS and CDR2 YFSETQ. The V end was cut by 5 bases, the J end by 6 bases, with 14 bases between.